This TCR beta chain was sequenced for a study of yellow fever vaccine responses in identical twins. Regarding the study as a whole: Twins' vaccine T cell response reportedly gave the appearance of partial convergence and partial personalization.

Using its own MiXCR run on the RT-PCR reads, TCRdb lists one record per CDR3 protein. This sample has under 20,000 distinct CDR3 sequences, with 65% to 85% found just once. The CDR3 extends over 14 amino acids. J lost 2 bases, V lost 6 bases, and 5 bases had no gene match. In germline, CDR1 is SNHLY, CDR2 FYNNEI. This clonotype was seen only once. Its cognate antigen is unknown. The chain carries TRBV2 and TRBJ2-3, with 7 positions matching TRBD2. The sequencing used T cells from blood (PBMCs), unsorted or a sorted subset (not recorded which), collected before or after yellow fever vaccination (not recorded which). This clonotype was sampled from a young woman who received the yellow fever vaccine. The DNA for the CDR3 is TGTGCCAGCAGCATACTAGCGAACACAGATACGCAGTATTTT. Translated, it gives CASSILANTDTQYF.